These T cell receptor beta chains were read from a single sample in a study of blood T cell repertoires in COVID-19. TCRdb keeps only in-frame clones here, not all; method: immunoSEQ multiplex PCR. The table includes roughly 200,000 clones, more than 75% detected once. Sequenced sample: peripheral blood. The receptors come from a woman older than 75 with acute or convalescent COVID-19. Both conserved end residues are part of each CDR3. The D gene is left open where the match is weak. Some rows have no size entry. The others give once, few or many, or a class for an expanded clone.

d_call	v_call	j_call	clone_size	cdr3_aa	cdr3_nt
NA	TRBV6-6	TRBJ1-5	NA	CASTIGHFSNQPQHF	TGTGCCAGCACAATTGGACACTTCAGCAATCAGCCCCAGCATTTT
TRBD2	TRBV19	TRBJ2-1	NA	CASSTWTSGSNNEQFF	TGTGCCAGTAGTACTTGGACTAGCGGGAGTAACAATGAGCAGTTCTTC
NA	TRBV5-4	TRBJ2-2	NA	CASSPQQGWELFF	TGTGCCAGCAGCCCCCAGCAGGGTTGGGAGCTGTTTTTT
TRBD1	TRBV2	TRBJ2-1	few	CASRGPGQGLNEQFF	TGTGCCAGCAGGGGGCCGGGACAGGGGTTGAATGAGCAGTTCTTC
NA	TRBV28	TRBJ1-5	NA	CASSLLGGTPGNQPQHF	TGTGCCAGCAGTTTATTAGGCGGGACCCCAGGGAATCAGCCCCAGCATTTT
NA	TRBV5-1	TRBJ1-1	NA	CASSLSLGAEAFF	TGCGCCAGCAGCTTAAGTCTCGGGGCTGAAGCTTTCTTT
TRBD2	TRBV29-1	TRBJ2-5	few	CSALAGGPETQYF	TGCAGCGCCTTAGCGGGAGGGCCGGAGACCCAGTACTTC
TRBD1	TRBV6-1	TRBJ1-3	few	CASSEAGTGRGSGNTIYF	TGTGCCAGCAGTGAAGCGGGGACAGGGAGAGGCTCTGGAAACACCATATATTTT
TRBD2	TRBV7-9	TRBJ2-7	NA	CASLKTSGSSYEQYF	TGTGCCAGCCTTAAAACTAGCGGGAGCTCCTACGAGCAGTACTTC
TRBD1	TRBV15	TRBJ1-1	NA	CATSSPGGLNTEAFF	TGTGCCACCAGCAGCCCAGGGGGTTTGAACACTGAAGCTTTCTTT
TRBD2	TRBV7-2	TRBJ2-1	once	CASSQGLAGGNEQFF	TGTGCCAGCAGCCAAGGACTAGCCGGAGGAAATGAGCAGTTCTTC
NA	TRBV7-3	TRBJ1-1	NA	CASSLTMGSNTEAFF	TGTGCCAGCAGCTTAACCATGGGCAGCAACACTGAAGCTTTCTTT
NA	TRBV6-2/TRBV6-3	TRBJ2-3	NA	CASSLLADTQYF	TGTGCCAGCAGTCTACTAGCAGATACGCAGTATTTT
NA	TRBV5-1	TRBJ1-4	few	CASAAGGSEKLFF	TGCGCCAGCGCCGCCGGGGGGAGTGAAAAACTGTTTTTT
TRBD2	TRBV2	TRBJ2-1	NA	CASRDLLAGSNEQFF	TGTGCCAGCAGGGACCTCCTAGCGGGATCCAACGAGCAGTTCTTC
TRBD2	TRBV19	TRBJ2-5	NA	CASREAGVSETQYF	TGTGCCAGTAGGGAAGCGGGAGTTTCGGAGACCCAGTACTTC
NA	TRBV6-5	TRBJ1-1	few	CASSYSPQTPRAFF	TGTGCCAGCAGTTACTCCCCTCAAACCCCGAGAGCTTTCTTT
TRBD1	TRBV10-3	TRBJ2-3	NA	CAISRRGDRASDTQYF	TGTGCCATCAGCAGACGTGGGGACAGGGCATCAGATACGCAGTATTTT
NA	TRBV6-5	TRBJ1-2	NA	CASTDTLYGYTF	TGTGCCAGCACGGACACCCTCTATGGCTACACCTTC
NA	TRBV2	TRBJ2-4	NA	CASSEALGATQYF	TGTGCCAGCAGTGAAGCGCTTGGGGCTACTCAGTACTTC
NA	TRBV30	TRBJ1-2	few	CASWGDGYTF	TGTGCCTCCTGGGGGGATGGCTACACCTTC
NA	TRBV7-9	TRBJ1-1	NA	CASSHGWTTMNTEAFF	TGTGCCAGCAGTCATGGGTGGACTACTATGAACACTGAAGCTTTCTTT